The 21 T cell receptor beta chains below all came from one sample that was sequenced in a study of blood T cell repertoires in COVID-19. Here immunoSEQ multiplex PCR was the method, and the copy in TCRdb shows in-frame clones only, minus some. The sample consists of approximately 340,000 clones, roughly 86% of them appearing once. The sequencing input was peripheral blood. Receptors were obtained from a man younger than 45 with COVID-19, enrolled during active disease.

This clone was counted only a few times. CDR3 amino acids: CASSIEHRVNYGYTF. The CDR3 nucleotides read TGTGCCAGTAGTATAGAACACAGGGTAAACTATGGCTACACCTTC. This chain connects TRBV19 to TRBJ1-2; tentative D call: TRBD1 (6 bases). Trimming cost V 0 bases and J 2 bases, with 10 bases left between them. The CDR3 is 15 amino acids. Germline-derived CDR1 and CDR2 are LNHDA and SQIVND (reference sequence).

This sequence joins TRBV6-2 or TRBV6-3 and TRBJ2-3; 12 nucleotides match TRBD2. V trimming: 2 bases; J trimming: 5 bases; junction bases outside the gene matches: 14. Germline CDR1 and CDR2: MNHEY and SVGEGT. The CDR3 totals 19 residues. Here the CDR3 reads CASSYSRVLAGGFKDTQYF. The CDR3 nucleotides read TGTGCCAGCAGTTACAGTAGGGTGCTAGCGGGGGGGTTCAAAGATACGCAGTATTTT.

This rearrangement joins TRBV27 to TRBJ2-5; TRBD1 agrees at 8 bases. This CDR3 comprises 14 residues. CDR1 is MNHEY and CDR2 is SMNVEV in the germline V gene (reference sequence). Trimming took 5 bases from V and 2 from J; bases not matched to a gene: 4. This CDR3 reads CASSRDRLQETQYF. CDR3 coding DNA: TGTGCCAGCAGTCGGGACAGGTTACAAGAGACCCAGTACTTC.

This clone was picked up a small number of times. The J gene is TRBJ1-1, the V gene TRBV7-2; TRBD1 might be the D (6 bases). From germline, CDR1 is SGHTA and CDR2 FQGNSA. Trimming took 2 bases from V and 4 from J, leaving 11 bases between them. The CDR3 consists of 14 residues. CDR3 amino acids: CASSLLARGTEAFF. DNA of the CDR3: TGTGCCAGCAGCTTACTTGCCAGGGGCACTGAAGCTTTCTTT.

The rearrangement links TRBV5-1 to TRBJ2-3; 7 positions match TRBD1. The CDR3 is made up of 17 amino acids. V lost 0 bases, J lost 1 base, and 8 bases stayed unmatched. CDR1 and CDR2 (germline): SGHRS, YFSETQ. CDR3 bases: TGCGCCAGCAGCTTGGTAGATCTAGGGGGCGGCACAGATACGCAGTATTTT. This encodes CASSLVDLGGGTDTQYF.

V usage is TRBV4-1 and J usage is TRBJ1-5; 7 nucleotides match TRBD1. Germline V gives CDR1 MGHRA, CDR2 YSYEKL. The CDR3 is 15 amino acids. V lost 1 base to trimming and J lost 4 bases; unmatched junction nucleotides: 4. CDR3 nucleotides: TGCGCCAGCAGCCAAGGCGGGACAGTGAATCAGCCCCAGCATTTT. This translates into CASSQGGTVNQPQHF.

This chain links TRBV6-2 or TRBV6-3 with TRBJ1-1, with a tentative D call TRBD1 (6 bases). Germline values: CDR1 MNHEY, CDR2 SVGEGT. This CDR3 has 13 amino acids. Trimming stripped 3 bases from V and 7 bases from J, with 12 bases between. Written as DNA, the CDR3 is TGTGCCAGCAGTTATGACAGGCGGCTTGAAGCTTTCTTT. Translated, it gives CASSYDRRLEAFF.

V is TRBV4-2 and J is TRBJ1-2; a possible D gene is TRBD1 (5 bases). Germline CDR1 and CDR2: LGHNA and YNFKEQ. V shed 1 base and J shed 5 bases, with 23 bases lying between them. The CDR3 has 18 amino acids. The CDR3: CASSQGNPLPRGIYGYTF. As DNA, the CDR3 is TGTGCCAGCAGCCAAGGCAATCCGCTACCAAGGGGTATTTATGGCTACACCTTC.

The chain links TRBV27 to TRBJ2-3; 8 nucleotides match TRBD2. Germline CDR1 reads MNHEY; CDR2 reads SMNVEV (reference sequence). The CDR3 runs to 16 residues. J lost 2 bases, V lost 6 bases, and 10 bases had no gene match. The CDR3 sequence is CASRDLGRGATDTQYF. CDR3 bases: TGTGCCAGCAGGGACCTGGGGCGGGGGGCCACAGATACGCAGTATTTT.

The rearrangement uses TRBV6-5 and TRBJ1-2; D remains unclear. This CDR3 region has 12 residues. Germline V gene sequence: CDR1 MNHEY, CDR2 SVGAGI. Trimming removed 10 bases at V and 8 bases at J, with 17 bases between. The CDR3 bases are TGTGCCACCTCCCTACGGGTTGGGGGCTACACCTTC. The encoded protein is CATSLRVGGYTF.

The CDR3 DNA sequence: TGTGCCACCCAAGCGGGATTTATAAGGGGCCCCAAGTACTTC. It translates to CATQAGFIRGPKYF. The rearrangement links TRBV15 to TRBJ2-5; 7 bases map to TRBD2. Germline lookup yields CDR1 LNHNV and CDR2 YYDKDF (reference sequence). This CDR3 comprises 14 residues. V shed 8 bases, J shed 12 bases, and the junction held 18 bases outside the gene matches.

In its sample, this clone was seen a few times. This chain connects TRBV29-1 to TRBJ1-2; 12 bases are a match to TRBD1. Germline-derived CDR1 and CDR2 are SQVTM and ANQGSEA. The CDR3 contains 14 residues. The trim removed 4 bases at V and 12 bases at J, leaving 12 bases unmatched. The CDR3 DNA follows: TGCAGCGTTGGCCCGGGACAGGGGGCGTCCGGGGACACCTTC. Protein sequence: CSVGPGQGASGDTF.

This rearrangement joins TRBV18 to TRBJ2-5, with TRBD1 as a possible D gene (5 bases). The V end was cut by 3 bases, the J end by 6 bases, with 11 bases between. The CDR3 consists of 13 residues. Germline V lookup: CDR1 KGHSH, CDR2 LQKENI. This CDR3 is CASSPEMGQTQYF. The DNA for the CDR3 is TGTGCCAGCTCACCGGAAATGGGGCAGACCCAGTACTTC.

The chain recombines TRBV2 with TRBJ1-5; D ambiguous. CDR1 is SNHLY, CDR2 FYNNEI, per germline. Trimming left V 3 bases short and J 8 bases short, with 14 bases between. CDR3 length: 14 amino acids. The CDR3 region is CASSDSTRREPQHF. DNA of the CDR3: TGTGCCAGCAGTGATTCGACGCGGCGGGAGCCCCAGCATTTT.

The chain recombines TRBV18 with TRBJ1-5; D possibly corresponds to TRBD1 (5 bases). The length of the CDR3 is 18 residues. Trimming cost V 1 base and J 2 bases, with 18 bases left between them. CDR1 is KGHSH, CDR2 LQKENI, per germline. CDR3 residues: CASSPRGGTTGRNQPQHF. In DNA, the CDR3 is TGTGCCAGCTCACCACGTGGCGGGACCACGGGGCGCAATCAGCCCCAGCATTTT.

This CDR3 reads CASSLRRGYNEQFF. CDR3 bases: TGTGCCAGCAGCTTACGGCGGGGATACAATGAGCAGTTCTTC. The J gene is TRBJ2-1, the V gene TRBV7-8; tentative D call: TRBD2 (6 bases). Germline-derived CDR1 and CDR2 are SGHVS and FQNEAQ. Deletions cut 2 bases from V and 4 bases from J, with 9 bases between. The CDR3 is made up of 14 amino acids.

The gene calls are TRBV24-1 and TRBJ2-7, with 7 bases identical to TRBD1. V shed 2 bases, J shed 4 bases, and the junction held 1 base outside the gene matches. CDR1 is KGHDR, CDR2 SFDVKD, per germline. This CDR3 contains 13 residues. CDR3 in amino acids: CATSDSGGYEQYF. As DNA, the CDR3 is TGTGCCACCAGTGATTCAGGGGGATACGAGCAGTACTTC.

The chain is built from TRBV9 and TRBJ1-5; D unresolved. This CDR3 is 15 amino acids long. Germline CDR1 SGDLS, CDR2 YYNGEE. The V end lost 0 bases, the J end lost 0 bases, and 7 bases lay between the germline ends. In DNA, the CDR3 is TGTGCCAGCAGCGTAGGGGCAGATAGCAATCAGCCCCAGCATTTT. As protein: CASSVGADSNQPQHF.

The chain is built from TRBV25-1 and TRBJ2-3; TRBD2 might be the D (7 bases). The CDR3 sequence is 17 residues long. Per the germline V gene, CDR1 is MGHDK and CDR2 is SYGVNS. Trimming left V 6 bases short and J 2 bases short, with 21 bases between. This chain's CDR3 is CASSQLGGDGYTDTQYF. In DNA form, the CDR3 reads TGTGCCAGCAGCCAACTAGGGGGGGACGGATACACAGATACGCAGTATTTT.

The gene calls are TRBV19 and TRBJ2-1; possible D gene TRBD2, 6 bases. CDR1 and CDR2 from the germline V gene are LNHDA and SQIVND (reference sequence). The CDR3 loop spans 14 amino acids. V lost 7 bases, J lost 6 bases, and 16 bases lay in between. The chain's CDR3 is CASMEGWSVNEQFF. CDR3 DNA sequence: TGTGCCAGTATGGAGGGTTGGTCAGTCAATGAGCAGTTCTTC.

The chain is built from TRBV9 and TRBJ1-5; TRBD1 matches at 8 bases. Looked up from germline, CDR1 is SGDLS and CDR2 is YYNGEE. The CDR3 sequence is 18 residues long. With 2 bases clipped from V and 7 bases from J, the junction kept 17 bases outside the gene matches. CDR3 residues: CASSVGLDTGTGRQPQHF. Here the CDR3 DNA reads TGTGCCAGCAGCGTTGGACTCGATACCGGGACAGGTAGACAGCCCCAGCATTTT. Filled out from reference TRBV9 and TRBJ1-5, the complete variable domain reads DSGVTQTPKHLITATGQRVTLRCSPRSGDLSVYWYQQSLDQGLQFLIQYYNGEERAKGNILERFSAQQFPDLHSELNLSSLELGDSALYFCASSVGLDTGTGRQPQHFGDGTRLSIL.